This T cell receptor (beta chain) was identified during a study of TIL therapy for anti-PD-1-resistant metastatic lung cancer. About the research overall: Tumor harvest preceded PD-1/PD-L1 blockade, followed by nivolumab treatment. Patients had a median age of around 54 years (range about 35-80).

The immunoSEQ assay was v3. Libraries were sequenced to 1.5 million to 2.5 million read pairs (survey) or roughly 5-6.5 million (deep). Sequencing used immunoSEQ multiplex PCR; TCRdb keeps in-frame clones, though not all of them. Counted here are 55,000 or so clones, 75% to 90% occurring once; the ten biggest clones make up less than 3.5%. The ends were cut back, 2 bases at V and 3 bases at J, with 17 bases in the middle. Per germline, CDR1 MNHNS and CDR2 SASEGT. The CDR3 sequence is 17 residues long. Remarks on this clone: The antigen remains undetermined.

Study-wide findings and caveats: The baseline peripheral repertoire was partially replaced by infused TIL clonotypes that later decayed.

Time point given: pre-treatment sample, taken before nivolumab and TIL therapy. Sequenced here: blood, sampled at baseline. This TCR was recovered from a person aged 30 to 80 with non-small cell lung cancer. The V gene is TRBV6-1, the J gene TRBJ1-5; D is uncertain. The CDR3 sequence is CASSEIRQATSNQPQHF. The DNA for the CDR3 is TGTGCCAGCAGTGAAATTCGGCAGGCCACATCCAATCAGCCCCAGCATTTT.